Below, 22 T cell receptor beta chains from the same sample are listed, as sequenced in a study of blood T cell repertoires in COVID-19. Sequencing used immunoSEQ multiplex PCR; TCRdb keeps in-frame clones, though not all of them. This sample yields about 130,000 clones, of which approximately 90% are seen a single time; roughly 2% belongs to the top ten. The sequencing sample was made of peripheral blood. The receptors shown here come from a man in his forties or fifties with COVID-19, enrolled during active disease.

J is TRBJ2-2 and V is TRBV6-2 or TRBV6-3, with a tentative D call TRBD1 (6 bases). There are 16 residues in the CDR3. Germline CDR1 is MNHEY and CDR2 is SVGEGT. V was pared by 5 bases and J by 8 bases, with 21 bases between. CDR3 sequence (DNA): TGTGCCAGCAGTCCCCCCGGGCAGGGGAATAAGGGGGAGCTGTTTTTT. It encodes CASSPPGQGNKGELFF.

V usage is TRBV6-1 and J usage is TRBJ1-1; D unresolved. CDR1 and CDR2 from the germline V gene are MNHNS and SASEGT. Trimming took off 2 bases at V and 1 base at J, with 5 bases between the two ends. The CDR3 sequence is 13 residues long. The CDR3 is CASSELRNTEAFF. The CDR3 coding sequence is TGTGCCAGCAGTGAATTGAGGAACACTGAAGCTTTCTTT.

This chain links TRBV3-1 (or the pseudogene TRBV3-2) with TRBJ2-7; maybe TRBD2 (5 bases). V was shortened by 4 bases and J by 2 bases, with 12 bases between the two germline ends. CDR1 is LGHDT and CDR2 is YNNKEL in the germline V gene (reference sequence). This CDR3 has 14 amino acids. CDR3 region: CASSLDPGTYEQYF. The DNA for the CDR3 is TGTGCCAGCAGCCTCGATCCCGGGACCTACGAGCAGTACTTC.

This clone appeared once. V is TRBV7-2 and J is TRBJ2-2; tentatively, D is TRBD2 (6 bases). Deletions cut 7 bases from V and 0 bases from J, with 9 bases between. This CDR3 has 14 amino acids. Per the germline V gene, CDR1 is SGHTA and CDR2 is FQGNSA. The CDR3 DNA sequence: TGTGCCAGCATCAGACTAGCGAACACCGGGGAGCTGTTTTTT. Translating gives CASIRLANTGELFF.

The V gene is TRBV5-1, the J gene TRBJ1-1; 7 bases align to TRBD1. CDR1 SGHRS and CDR2 YFSETQ come from the germline V gene. The ends lost 2 bases at V and 3 bases at J; junction bases unmatched: 4. The CDR3 runs 14 residues. The DNA for the CDR3 is TGCGCCAGCAGCTTCCTCACAGGGGACACTGAAGCTTTCTTT. Encoded protein: CASSFLTGDTEAFF.

The J gene is TRBJ1-6, the V gene TRBV11-2; D gene uncertain. The CDR3 spans 14 residues. The V and J ends lost 7 bases and 4 bases respectively, with 11 bases between them. The V gene's germline CDR1 is SGHAT and CDR2 FQNNGV. CDR3 in amino acids: CASTASQYNSPLHF. The CDR3 nucleotides are TGTGCCAGCACCGCTTCCCAGTATAATTCACCCCTCCACTTT.

The CDR3 region is CASSFYSGSSYNEQFF. In DNA form, the CDR3 reads TGTGCCAGCAGCTTTTATAGCGGGAGCTCCTACAATGAGCAGTTCTTC. The V gene is TRBV7-2, the J gene TRBJ2-1, with 9 bases that match TRBD2. The J segment lost 0 bases and the V segment lost 3 bases, leaving 3 bases of the junction unmatched. This CDR3 is built from 16 residues. The germline CDR1 and CDR2 sequences are SGHTA and FQGNSA. The whole variable domain, remainder taken from reference TRBV7-2 and TRBJ2-1, is GAGVSQSPSNKVTEKGKDVELRCDPISGHTALYWYRQSLGQGLEFLIYFQGNSAPDKSGLPSDRFSAERTGGSVSTLTIQRTQQEDSAVYLCASSFYSGSSYNEQFFGPGTRLTVL.

This clone was observed once. The chain combines TRBV7-2 with TRBJ2-7, with 8 bases matching TRBD2. From germline, CDR1 is SGHTA and CDR2 FQGNSA. Losses at the gene ends were 0 bases for V and 4 bases for J; bases not matched to a gene: 5. The CDR3 runs to 15 residues. For the CDR3, the DNA is TGTGCCAGCAGCTTAGCCAGCGGGAGAATGTACGAGCAGTACTTC. It translates to CASSLASGRMYEQYF.

The chain is built from TRBV11-2 and TRBJ1-1, with TRBD1 as a possible D gene (6 bases). Germline V gene sequence: CDR1 SGHAT, CDR2 FQNNGV. Between the trimmed V and J ends, which lost 5 bases and 0 bases, there was a span of 13 bases. The CDR3 sequence is 15 residues long. This chain's CDR3 is CASSPRQVLNTEAFF. CDR3 nucleotides: TGTGCCAGCAGCCCTAGACAGGTTTTGAACACTGAAGCTTTCTTT.

The genes are TRBV24-1 and TRBJ2-2; a weak D match, TRBD1 (5 bases). V was clipped by 10 bases and J by 4 bases, with 9 bases between them. The V gene's germline CDR1 is KGHDR and CDR2 SFDVKD. This CDR3 contains 12 residues. The CDR3 DNA reads as TGTGCCACTGGTAGGGGCACCGGGGAGCTGTTTTTT. It codes for CATGRGTGELFF.

CDR3 in amino acids: CASSGGLAREQFF. CDR3 sequence (DNA): TGTGCCAGCAGCGGGGGACTAGCGCGAGAGCAGTTCTTC. V usage is TRBV9 and J usage is TRBJ2-1; 10 bases are shared with TRBD2. Unmatched junction bases numbered 4, after V lost 3 bases and J lost 10 bases. The germline CDR1 and CDR2 sequences are SGDLS and YYNGEE. This CDR3 spans 13 amino acids.

The chain is built from TRBV16 and TRBJ2-7; possibly TRBD1 for D (6 bases). The V end was cut by 1 base, the J end by 6 bases, with 31 bases between. The CDR3 extends over 20 amino acids. CDR1 is KGHSY, CDR2 FQNENV, per germline. The CDR3 here is CASSQYGRTRRTDTRTEQYF. The CDR3 nucleotides are TGTGCCAGCAGCCAATACGGACGGACCCGGCGGACAGACACGAGGACCGAGCAGTACTTC.

The chain is built from TRBV3-1 (or the pseudogene TRBV3-2) and TRBJ2-2; tentative D call: TRBD1 (7 bases). Germline CDR1 reads LGHDT; CDR2 reads YNNKEL (reference sequence). V shed 4 bases and J shed 6 bases, with 12 bases lying between them. The length of the CDR3 is 14 residues. In DNA, the CDR3 is TGTGCCAGCAGCCTTATCAGGGGGGCCGGGGAGCTGTTTTTT. Translating it yields CASSLIRGAGELFF.

The rearrangement links TRBV5-1 to TRBJ2-2; 8 bases fit TRBD2. This CDR3 is built from 17 residues. Per germline, CDR1 SGHRS and CDR2 YFSETQ. V lost 6 bases, J lost 6 bases, and 16 bases stayed unmatched. CDR3 region: CASTSAGGSGTPGELFF. For the CDR3, the DNA is TGCGCCAGCACCTCTGCGGGAGGTAGCGGTACACCCGGGGAGCTGTTTTTT.

The chain combines TRBV27 with TRBJ1-3; no definite D call. The CDR3 consists of 12 residues. Germline V lookup: CDR1 MNHEY, CDR2 SMNVEV (reference sequence). The V gene lost 5 bases and the J gene lost 0 bases, with 2 bases spanning the gap. DNA of the CDR3: TGTGCCAGCAGTCTCTCTGGAAACACCATATATTTT. Protein product: CASSLSGNTIYF.

The chain employs TRBV29-1 and TRBJ2-2; 11 positions match TRBD2. The CDR3 has 14 residues. Trimming cost V 7 bases and J 6 bases; bases outside gene matches: 7. Germline V CDR1 and CDR2: SQVTM, ANQGSEA. Written as DNA, the CDR3 is TGCAGCGGACGGACTAGCGGGTGGGCCGGGGAGCTGTTTTTT. Its translation is CSGRTSGWAGELFF.

This chain uses TRBV14 with TRBJ1-1, with 8 bases lining up with TRBD1. Germline V gives CDR1 SGHDN, CDR2 FVKESK. V was clipped by 5 bases and J by 0 bases; unmatched bases: 5. The CDR3 length is 15 residues. In DNA form, the CDR3 reads TGTGCCAGCAGCAAAGGACAGGGAATGAACACTGAAGCTTTCTTT. The encoded protein is CASSKGQGMNTEAFF.

The chain couples TRBV14 to TRBJ2-7, with D hard to call. With 4 bases removed from V and 9 bases from J, the gap between germline ends came to 34 bases. The germline CDR1 and CDR2 sequences are SGHDN and FVKESK. This CDR3 spans 19 amino acids. CDR3 sequence reads: CASSRCAGVGVRSSPGQYV. The DNA for the CDR3 is TGTGCCAGCAGCCGCTGTGCTGGAGTCGGAGTGAGGAGTTCTCCGGGGCAGTACGTC.

The V gene is TRBV2, the J gene TRBJ2-7, with D possibly TRBD2 on 6 matching bases. Trimming removed 4 bases from V and 4 bases from J, with 14 bases in between. CDR3 size: 14 residues. CDR1 and CDR2 (germline): SNHLY, FYNNEI. CDR3 nucleotide sequence: TGTGCCAGCAGTGTCTCGGGGGTGGGGTACGAGCAGTACTTC. It yields the protein CASSVSGVGYEQYF.

The chain is built from TRBV6-5 and TRBJ1-1, with D tentatively TRBD1 (6 bases). The V and J ends lost 5 bases and 3 bases respectively, with 7 bases between them. Germline V gives CDR1 MNHEY, CDR2 SVGAGI. The CDR3 sequence is 12 residues long. CDR3 sequence: CASSRQDTEAFF. For the CDR3, the DNA is TGTGCCAGCAGTAGACAGGACACTGAAGCTTTCTTT.

The V and J genes are TRBV5-4 and TRBJ2-5, with D hard to call. Germline loops: CDR1 SGHNT, CDR2 YYREEE (reference sequence). V lost 0 bases and J 4 bases, leaving 10 bases between the germline ends. The CDR3 consists of 14 residues. This chain's CDR3 is CASSLAPTPETQYF. CDR3 DNA sequence: TGTGCCAGCAGCTTGGCCCCTACCCCAGAGACCCAGTACTTC.

The J gene is TRBJ1-3, the V gene TRBV6-6; maybe TRBD1 (6 bases). Deletions cut 5 bases from V and 2 bases from J, with 7 bases between. CDR3 length equals 13 residues. CDR1 is MNHNY, CDR2 SVGAGI, per germline (reference sequence). The CDR3 here is CASSRDTGNTIYF. For the CDR3, the DNA is TGTGCCAGCAGTCGGGACACTGGAAACACCATATATTTT.